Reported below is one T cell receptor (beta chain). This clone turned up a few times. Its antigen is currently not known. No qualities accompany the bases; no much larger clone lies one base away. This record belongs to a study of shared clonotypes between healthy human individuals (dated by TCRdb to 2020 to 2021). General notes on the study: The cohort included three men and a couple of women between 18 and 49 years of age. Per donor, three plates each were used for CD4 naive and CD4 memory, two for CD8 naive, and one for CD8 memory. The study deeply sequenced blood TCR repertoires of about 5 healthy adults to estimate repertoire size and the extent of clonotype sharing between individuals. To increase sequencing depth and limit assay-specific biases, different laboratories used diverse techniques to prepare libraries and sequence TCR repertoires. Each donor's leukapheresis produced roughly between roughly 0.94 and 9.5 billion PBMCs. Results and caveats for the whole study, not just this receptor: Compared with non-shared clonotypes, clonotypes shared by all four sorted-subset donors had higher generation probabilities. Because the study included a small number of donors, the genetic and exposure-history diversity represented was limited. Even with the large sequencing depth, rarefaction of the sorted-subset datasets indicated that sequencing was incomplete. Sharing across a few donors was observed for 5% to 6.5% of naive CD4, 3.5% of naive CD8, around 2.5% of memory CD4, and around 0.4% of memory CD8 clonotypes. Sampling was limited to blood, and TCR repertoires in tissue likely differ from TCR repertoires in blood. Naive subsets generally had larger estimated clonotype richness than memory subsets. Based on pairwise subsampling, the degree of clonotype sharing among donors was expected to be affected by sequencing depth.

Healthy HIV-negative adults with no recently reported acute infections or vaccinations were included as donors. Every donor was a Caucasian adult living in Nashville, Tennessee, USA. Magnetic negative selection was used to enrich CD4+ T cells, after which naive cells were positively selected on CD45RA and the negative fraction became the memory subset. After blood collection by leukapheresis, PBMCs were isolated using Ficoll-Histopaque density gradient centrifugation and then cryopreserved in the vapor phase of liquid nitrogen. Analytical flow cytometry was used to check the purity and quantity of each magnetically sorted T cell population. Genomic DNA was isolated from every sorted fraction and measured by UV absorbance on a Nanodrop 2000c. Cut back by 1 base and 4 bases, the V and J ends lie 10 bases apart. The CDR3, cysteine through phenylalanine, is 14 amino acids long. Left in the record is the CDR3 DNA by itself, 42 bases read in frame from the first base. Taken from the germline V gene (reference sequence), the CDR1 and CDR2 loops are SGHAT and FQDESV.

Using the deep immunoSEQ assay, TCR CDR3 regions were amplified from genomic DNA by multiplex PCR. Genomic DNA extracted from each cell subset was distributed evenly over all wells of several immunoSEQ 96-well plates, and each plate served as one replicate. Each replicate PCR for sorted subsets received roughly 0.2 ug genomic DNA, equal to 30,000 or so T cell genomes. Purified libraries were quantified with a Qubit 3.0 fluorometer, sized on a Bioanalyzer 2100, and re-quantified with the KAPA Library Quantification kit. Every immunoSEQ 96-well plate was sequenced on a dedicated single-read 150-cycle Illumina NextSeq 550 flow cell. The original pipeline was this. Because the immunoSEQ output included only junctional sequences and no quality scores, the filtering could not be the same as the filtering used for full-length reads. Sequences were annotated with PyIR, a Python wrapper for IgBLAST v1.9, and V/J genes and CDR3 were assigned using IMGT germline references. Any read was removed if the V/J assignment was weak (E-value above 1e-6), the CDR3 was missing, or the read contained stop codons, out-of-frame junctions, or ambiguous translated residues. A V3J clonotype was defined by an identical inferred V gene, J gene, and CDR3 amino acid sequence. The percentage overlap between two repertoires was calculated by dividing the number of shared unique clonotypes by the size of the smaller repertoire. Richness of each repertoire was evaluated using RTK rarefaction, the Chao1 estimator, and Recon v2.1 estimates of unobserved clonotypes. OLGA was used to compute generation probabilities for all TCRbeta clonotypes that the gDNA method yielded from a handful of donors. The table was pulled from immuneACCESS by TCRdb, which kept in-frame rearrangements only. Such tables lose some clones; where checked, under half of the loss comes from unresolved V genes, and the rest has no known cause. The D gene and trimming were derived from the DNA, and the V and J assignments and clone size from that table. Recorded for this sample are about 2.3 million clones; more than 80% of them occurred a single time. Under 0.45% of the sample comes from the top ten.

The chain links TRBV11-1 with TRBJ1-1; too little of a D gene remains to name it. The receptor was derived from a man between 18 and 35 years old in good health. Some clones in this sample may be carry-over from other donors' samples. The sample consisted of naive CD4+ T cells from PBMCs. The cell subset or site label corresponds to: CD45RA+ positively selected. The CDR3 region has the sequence CASSLEAAGTEAFF. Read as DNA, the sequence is TGTGCCAGCAGCTTAGAGGCGGCAGGCACTGAAGCTTTCTTT.